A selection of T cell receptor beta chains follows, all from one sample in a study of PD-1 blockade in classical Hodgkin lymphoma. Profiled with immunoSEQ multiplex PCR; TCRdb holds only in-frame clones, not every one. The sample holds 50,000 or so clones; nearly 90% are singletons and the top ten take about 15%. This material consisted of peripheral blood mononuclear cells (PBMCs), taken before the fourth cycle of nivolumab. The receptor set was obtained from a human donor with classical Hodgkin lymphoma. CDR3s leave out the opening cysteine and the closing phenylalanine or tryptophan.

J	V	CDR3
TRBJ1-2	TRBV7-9	ASTQAGGTNYGYT
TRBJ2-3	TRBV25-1	ASSEDSFTDTQY
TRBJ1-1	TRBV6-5	ASSPDLGEAF
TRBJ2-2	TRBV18	ASRGSHGEPDTGELF
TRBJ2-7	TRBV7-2	ASSLGGTSGREINYEQY
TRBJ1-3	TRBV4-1	ASSQEPQRGNTIY
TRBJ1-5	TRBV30	AWSVGQGEKPQH
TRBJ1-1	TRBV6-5	ASRRQTEAF
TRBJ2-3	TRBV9	ASSAREEINTQY
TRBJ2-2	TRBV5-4	ASSSIAGGGELF
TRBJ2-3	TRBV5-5	ASSLGGRLSTDTQY
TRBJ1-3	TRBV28	ASSSMDRDFSGNTIY
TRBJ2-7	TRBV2	ASSAGRGDEQY
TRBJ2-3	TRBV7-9	ASSLVLSDTQY
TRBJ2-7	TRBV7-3	ASSPTGIDYEQY
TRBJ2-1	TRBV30	AWRPLFNEQF
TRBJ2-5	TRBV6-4	ASSSRAGETQY
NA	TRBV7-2	ASSLVGTSSSYEQY
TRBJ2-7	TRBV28	ASTYSGSYEQY
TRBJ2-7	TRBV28	ASSKGHGGYEQY
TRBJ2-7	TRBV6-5	ASSYSAGGPYEQY
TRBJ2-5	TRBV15	ATSRDVVDRFGETQY
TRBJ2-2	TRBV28	ATGGGKAGELF
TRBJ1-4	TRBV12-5	ASGLPGKHRGEGLF
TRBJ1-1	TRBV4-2	ASSQVFNTEAF
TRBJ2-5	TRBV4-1	ASSQNPRVGRLDEETQY
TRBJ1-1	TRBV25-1	ASSELTASLKEAF
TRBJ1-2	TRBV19	ASSISGQGARLSYGYT
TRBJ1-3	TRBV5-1	ASSQGGAGNTIY
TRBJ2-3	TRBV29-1	SVELGGPGDTQY
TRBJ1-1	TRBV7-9	ASSFGLSLEAF
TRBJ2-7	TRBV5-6	ASTLGRGPYEQY
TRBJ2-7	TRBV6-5	ASRISGSLNYEQY
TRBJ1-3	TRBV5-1	ASSNDRGPGNTIY
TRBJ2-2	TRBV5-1	ASSSLLAGGFTGELF
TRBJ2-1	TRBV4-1	ASSQGVKLAGDLGEQF
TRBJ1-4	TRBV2	ASNPTGGTAAKLF
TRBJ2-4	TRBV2	ASTRMGQPVLAKNIQY
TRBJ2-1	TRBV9	ASSVDRGTYNEQF
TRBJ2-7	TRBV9	ASSVGLGTSGNEQY
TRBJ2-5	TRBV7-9	ASTLGGEQETQY
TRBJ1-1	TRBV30	AGGGFSTEAF
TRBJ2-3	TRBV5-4	ASSEGTSGLTDTQY
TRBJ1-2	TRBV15	ATSRGQGVINYGYT
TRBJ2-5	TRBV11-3	ASSLTRGPQETQY
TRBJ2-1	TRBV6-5	ASSYQGPYNEQF
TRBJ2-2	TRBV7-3	ASSPHGTGDTGELF
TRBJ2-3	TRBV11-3	ASSPREGGTDTQY
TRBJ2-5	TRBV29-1	SVGPVETQY
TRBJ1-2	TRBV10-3	AISESGQGADYGYT
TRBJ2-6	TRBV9	ASTRDSGFGANVLT